The clone carrying this T cell receptor (beta chain) was seen a handful of times. With 3 bases removed from V and 6 bases from J, the gap between germline ends came to 15 bases. The length of the CDR3 is 15 residues. Germline assignment: CDR1 LNHDA and CDR2 SQIVND (reference sequence). Some clones are missing from TCRdb's copy, which holds only in-frame ones; the method was immunoSEQ multiplex PCR. Among 35,000 to 50,000 clones listed, roughly two thirds were seen once. This sample stems from a study of cytotoxic CD8 clonotypes in ibrutinib-treated CLL. Specimen: PBMCs, collected after 12 months of ibrutinib treatment. The chain employs TRBV19 and TRBJ1-5; D perhaps matches TRBD1 (5 bases). The receptor was derived from a human donor with chronic lymphocytic leukemia. CDR3 sequence reads: CASSIVGVASQPQHF. In DNA form, the CDR3 reads TGTGCCAGTAGTATTGTAGGGGTGGCGAGTCAGCCCCAGCATTTT.